A single sample is the source of the 23 T cell receptor beta chains below, sequenced in a study of PD-L1 blockade in urothelial cancer. Assay used: immunoSEQ multiplex PCR; TCRdb lists only in-frame clones, some missing. Of 58,000 or so clones listed, about 86% are singletons. The source was PBMCs, collected around atezolizumab (anti-PD-L1) treatment. The receptor set was obtained from a middle-aged man with urothelial cancer.

In this sample, this clone turned up a few times. V gene TRBV7-3 combines with J gene TRBJ2-1; possibly TRBD1 for D (6 bases). This CDR3 is 12 amino acids long. Germline V gene sequence: CDR1 SGHTA, CDR2 FQGTGA. The V gene lost 6 bases and the J gene lost 8 bases, with 11 bases spanning the gap. The CDR3 DNA is TGTGCCAGCAGGGGCACAGGGCATGAGCAGTTCTTC. It specifies CASRGTGHEQFF.

The chain has TRBV21-1 and TRBJ2-7; the table's D call of TRBD2 was not tested on the DNA. TRBV21-1 is listed as a pseudogene. The CDR3 runs to 20 residues. The CDR3 coding sequence is TGTGCCAGCAGCAAATTGGGTAGCGGGAGGGCCGTTTACGAGTCCTACGAGCAGTACTTC. Translation: CASSKLGSGRAVYESYEQYF.

This sequence joins TRBV9 and TRBJ2-2; TRBD2 matches at 10 bases. The length of the CDR3 is 14 residues. J was trimmed by 3 bases and V by 7 bases; bases with no gene match: 3. CDR1 and CDR2 (germline): SGDLS, YYNGEE. The CDR3 sequence: CASSAGGDTGELFF. The CDR3, as DNA: TGTGCCAGCTCAGCGGGAGGGGACACCGGGGAGCTGTTTTTT.

The rearrangement joins TRBV7-2 to TRBJ1-1, with D unresolved. The CDR3 sequence is 13 residues long. V was trimmed by 3 bases and J by 4 bases, leaving 9 bases between them. Germline lookup yields CDR1 SGHTA and CDR2 FQGNSA. The CDR3 sequence: CASSFRGSTEAFF. CDR3 nucleotides: TGTGCCAGCAGCTTCAGAGGTAGCACTGAAGCTTTCTTT.

This rearrangement joins TRBV5-4 to TRBJ2-7, with D perhaps matching TRBD2 (5 bases). The length of the CDR3 is 16 residues. V lost 1 base, J lost 1 base, and 15 bases lay in between. The germline V gene encodes CDR1 SGHNT and CDR2 YYREEE (reference sequence). The CDR3 spells CASSLPRRGGSYEQYF. CDR3 coding DNA: TGTGCCAGCAGCTTGCCGAGGAGAGGAGGATCCTACGAGCAGTACTTC.

The CDR3, as DNA: TGTGCCAGCAGCTTGTCCCTCACAGATACGCAGTATTTT. It encodes CASSLSLTDTQYF. The chain has TRBV7-2 and TRBJ2-3; D is unclear. V was trimmed by 3 bases and J by 2 bases, leaving 6 bases between them. This CDR3 contains 13 residues. The germline V gene has CDR1 SGHTA and CDR2 FQGNSA.

The V call is TRBV28, the J call TRBJ1-3; tentative D call: TRBD1 (6 bases). The CDR3 is 16 residues long. V shed 7 bases and J shed 0 bases, with 16 bases lying between them. Germline loops: CDR1 MDHEN, CDR2 SYDVKM. CDR3 in DNA: TGTGCCAGCACCTCCGGGGGGGCTAACTCTGGAAACACCATATATTTT. Protein: CASTSGGANSGNTIYF.

J is TRBJ2-7 and V is TRBV18, with 7 bases lining up with TRBD1. There are 13 residues in the CDR3. Germline values: CDR1 KGHSH, CDR2 LQKENI. Trimming cost V 3 bases and J 5 bases; bases outside gene matches: 4. CDR3 coding DNA: TGTGCCAGCTCACCGAGGGGGCCCCACGAGCAGTACTTC. This gives the protein CASSPRGPHEQYF.

The rearrangement joins TRBV9 to TRBJ2-1, with TRBD2 identical over 14 bases. Per the germline V gene, CDR1 is SGDLS and CDR2 is YYNGEE. CDR3 length: 17 amino acids. V dropped 3 bases and J dropped 8; count of bases not matched to a gene: 10. The CDR3 coding sequence is TGTGCCAGCAGCGCGTGGGCCGGGACTAGCGGGAGTTATGAGCAGTTCTTC. Protein sequence: CASSAWAGTSGSYEQFF.

This chain uses TRBV2 with TRBJ1-5, with D uncertain. V dropped 6 bases and J dropped 9 bases, with 12 bases sitting between them. CDR1 is SNHLY and CDR2 is FYNNEI in the germline V gene. This CDR3 contains 12 residues. The CDR3: CASREPTGPQHF. CDR3 DNA sequence: TGTGCCAGCAGGGAGCCCACCGGGCCCCAGCATTTT.

CDR3 residues: CASSFQSGRGETQYF. The CDR3 nucleotides are TGTGCCAGCAGCTTTCAAAGCGGCAGGGGAGAGACCCAGTACTTC. V and J are TRBV7-3 and TRBJ2-5; weak D call: TRBD1 (6 bases). With 3 bases removed from V and 4 bases from J, the gap between germline ends came to 15 bases. From germline, CDR1 is SGHTA and CDR2 FQGTGA. The CDR3 extends over 15 amino acids.

The J gene is TRBJ1-2, the V gene TRBV10-3; D is uncertain. The CDR3 has 14 amino acids. Germline V lookup: CDR1 ENHRY, CDR2 SYGVKD. V was cut by 0 bases and J by 3 bases, with 8 bases left in between. Written as DNA, the CDR3 is TGTGCCATCAGTGAGTCCCAGGATTACTATGGCTACACCTTC. Its protein is CAISESQDYYGYTF.

DNA of the CDR3: TGTGCCAGCAGTTTGCGGGAGGGTGCAGATACGCAGTATTTT. It translates to CASSLREGADTQYF. This chain uses TRBV27 with TRBJ2-3; TRBD2 agrees at 9 bases. V trimming: 3 bases; J trimming: 4 bases; junction bases outside the gene matches: 2. CDR3 length equals 14 residues. Looked up from germline, CDR1 is MNHEY and CDR2 is SMNVEV (reference sequence).

This clone was found many times. The V and J genes are TRBV5-5 and TRBJ1-5, with TRBD1 identical over 9 bases. V was clipped by 3 bases and J by 7 bases; unmatched bases: 8. The CDR3 runs to 15 residues. Germline CDR1 reads SGHKS; CDR2 reads YYEKEE (reference sequence). The CDR3: CASSWGQGGRQPQHF. For the CDR3, the DNA is TGTGCCAGCAGCTGGGGACAGGGCGGTAGACAGCCCCAGCATTTT.

This clone was counted a few times. The V and J genes are TRBV7-9 and TRBJ2-3; 8 bases agree with TRBD1. With 5 bases clipped from V and 4 bases from J, the junction kept 2 bases outside the gene matches. The CDR3 loop spans 13 amino acids. Germline V gene data show CDR1 as SEHNR and CDR2 as FQNEAQ (reference sequence). The DNA of the CDR3 is TGTGCCAGCAGCGACAGGGGCCCAGATACGCAGTATTTT. Translation gives CASSDRGPDTQYF.

This clone has more than one count but fewer than ten. This chain joins TRBV29-1 and TRBJ1-3; D is uncertain. V was pared by 4 bases and J by 4 bases, with 8 bases between. CDR1 and CDR2 (germline): SQVTM, ANQGSEA. The CDR3 sequence is 12 residues long. In nucleotides, the CDR3 is TGCAGCGTTGTCACAGCCGGAAACACCATATATTTT. It translates to CSVVTAGNTIYF.

The chain uses TRBV11-2 and TRBJ2-3, with 7 bases identical to TRBD1. The CDR3 runs 18 residues. Germline loops: CDR1 SGHAT, CDR2 FQNNGV. V shed 5 bases, J shed 2 bases, and the junction held 16 bases outside the gene matches. The CDR3 region has the DNA TGTGCCAGCAGCCGCTTGAAAACAGGGGCTTTAACCACAGATACGCAGTATTTT. Translating gives CASSRLKTGALTTDTQYF.

The rearrangement joins TRBV11-2 to TRBJ2-3; the D gene is possibly TRBD2 (6 bases). Trimming removed 1 base from V and 4 bases from J, with 18 bases in between. This CDR3 has 17 residues. Per germline, CDR1 SGHAT and CDR2 FQNNGV. The CDR3 sequence: CASSLAAGLHGADTQYF. CDR3 sequence (DNA): TGTGCCAGCAGCTTAGCTGCGGGACTTCACGGGGCAGATACGCAGTATTTT.

The chain joins TRBV28 to TRBJ1-2; the D gene is possibly TRBD1 (5 bases). CDR1 MDHEN and CDR2 SYDVKM come from the germline V gene. This CDR3 region has 15 residues. The V end was cut by 3 bases, the J end by 4 bases, with 15 bases between. The CDR3 region is CASSLDQTASYGYTF. The CDR3 bases are TGTGCCAGCAGTTTGGATCAGACAGCTTCCTATGGCTACACCTTC.

This rearrangement joins TRBV6-6 to TRBJ1-1, with a tentative D call TRBD1 (5 bases). The CDR3 length is 13 residues. Germline CDR1 reads MNHNY; CDR2 reads SVGAGI (reference sequence). The V gene lost 5 bases and the J gene lost 11 bases, with 18 bases spanning the gap. The DNA for the CDR3 is TGTGCCAGCAGTCAGGGAAAATTACAGAGGGCTTTCTTT. Encoded protein: CASSQGKLQRAFF.

In its sample, this clone was seen once. The chain carries TRBV5-4 and TRBJ1-1; 12 nucleotides line up with TRBD1. The germline V gene has CDR1 SGHNT and CDR2 YYREEE (reference sequence). V gave up 2 bases and J gave up 3 bases; unmatched junction bases: 11. This CDR3 is built from 18 residues. CDR3 protein: CASSFSPGQGAGYTEAFF. The CDR3 bases are TGTGCCAGCAGCTTTAGCCCGGGACAGGGGGCTGGATACACTGAAGCTTTCTTT.

The chain couples TRBV11-3 to TRBJ2-5; D may be TRBD1 (5 bases). From germline, CDR1 is SGHNT and CDR2 YENEEA. V shed 4 bases and J shed 0 bases, with 12 bases lying between them. The CDR3 loop spans 15 amino acids. CDR3 loop: CASSSSLDNQETQYF. DNA for the CDR3: TGTGCCAGCAGCTCGAGTCTGGACAACCAAGAGACCCAGTACTTC.

The genes are TRBV7-8 and TRBJ2-5; 9 bases align to TRBD2. There are 15 residues in the CDR3. Germline V gives CDR1 SGHVS, CDR2 FQNEAQ. The junction had 4 bases not matched to a gene; V was cut back by 5 bases and J by 0 bases. CDR3 region: CASSRGRGNQETQYF. In DNA, the CDR3 is TGTGCCAGCAGCCGCGGGAGGGGAAACCAAGAGACCCAGTACTTC.